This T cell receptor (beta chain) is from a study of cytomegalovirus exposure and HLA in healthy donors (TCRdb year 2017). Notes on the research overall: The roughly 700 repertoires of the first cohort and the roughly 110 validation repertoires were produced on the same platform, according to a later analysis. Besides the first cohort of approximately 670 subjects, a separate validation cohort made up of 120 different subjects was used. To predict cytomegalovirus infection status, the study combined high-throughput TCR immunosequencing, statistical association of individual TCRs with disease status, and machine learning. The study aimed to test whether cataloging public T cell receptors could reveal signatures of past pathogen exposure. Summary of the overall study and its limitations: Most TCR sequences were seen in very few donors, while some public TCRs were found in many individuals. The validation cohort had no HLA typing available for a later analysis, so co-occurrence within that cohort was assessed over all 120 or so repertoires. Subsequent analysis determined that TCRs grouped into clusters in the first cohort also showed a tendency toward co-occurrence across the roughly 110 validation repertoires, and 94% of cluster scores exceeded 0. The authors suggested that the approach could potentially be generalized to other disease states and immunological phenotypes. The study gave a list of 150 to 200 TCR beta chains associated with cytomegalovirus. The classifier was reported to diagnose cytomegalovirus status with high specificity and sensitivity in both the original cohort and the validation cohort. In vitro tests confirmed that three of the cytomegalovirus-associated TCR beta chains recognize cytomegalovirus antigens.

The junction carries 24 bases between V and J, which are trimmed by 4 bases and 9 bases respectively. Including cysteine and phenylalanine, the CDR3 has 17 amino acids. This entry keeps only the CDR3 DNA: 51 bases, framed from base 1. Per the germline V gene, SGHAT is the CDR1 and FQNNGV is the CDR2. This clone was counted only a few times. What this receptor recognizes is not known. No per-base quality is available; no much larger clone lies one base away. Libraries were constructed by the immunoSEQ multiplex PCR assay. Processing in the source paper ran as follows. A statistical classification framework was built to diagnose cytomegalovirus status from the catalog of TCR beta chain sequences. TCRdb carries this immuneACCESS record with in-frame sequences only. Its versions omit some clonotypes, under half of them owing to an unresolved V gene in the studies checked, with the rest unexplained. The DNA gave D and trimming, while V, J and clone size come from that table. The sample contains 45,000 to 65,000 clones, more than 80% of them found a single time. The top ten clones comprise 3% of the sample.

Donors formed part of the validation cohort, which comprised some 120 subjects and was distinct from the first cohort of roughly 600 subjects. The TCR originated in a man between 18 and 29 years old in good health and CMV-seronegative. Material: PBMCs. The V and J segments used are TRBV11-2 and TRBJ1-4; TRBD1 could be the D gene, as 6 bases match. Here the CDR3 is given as CASSSVAGRGAYKKLFF. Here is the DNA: TGTGCCAGCAGCTCCGTAGCGGGTAGGGGGGCCTACAAAAAACTGTTTTTT.